This T cell receptor beta chain derives from a study of blood T cells in healthy people across ages. The CDR3 length is 17 residues. Trimming took 0 bases from V and 5 from J, leaving 17 bases between them. Study results and limitations: The fall in TCR beta diversity per million T cells was roughly linear with age.

A second roughly 6 to 11 cycle PCR used barcoded and J-beta primers. TCRdb fed the 5' RACE reads into MiXCR, producing one record per CDR3 protein. In the table there are about 620,000 distinct CDR3 sequences, about 51% of which are singletons. This clonotype was seen a single time. Its antigen is not known. The chain has TRBV12-3 or TRBV12-4 and TRBJ2-1; D possibly uses TRBD1 or TRBD2 (5 bases each). The clonotype was recovered from an elderly woman in good health. The sequencing input was blood. The CDR3 DNA reads TGTGCCAGCAGTTTAGCCGGGACCAGATGGTCTAACAATGAGCAGTTCTTC. Encoded protein: CASSLAGTRWSNNEQFF.